This TCR beta chain was sequenced during a study of cytomegalovirus exposure and HLA in healthy donors. PCR primers comprised 60 Vbeta and 13 Jbeta primers. Method: immunoSEQ multiplex PCR; TCRdb's copy keeps in-frame clones and lacks some. The sample has some 130,000 clones, approximately 78% seen once. The V and J ends lost 5 bases and 2 bases, in that order; junction bases with no gene match: 6. The CDR3 has 13 amino acids. Germline V gives CDR1 SQVTM, CDR2 ANQGSEA. The chain combines TRBV29-1 with TRBJ2-7; 7 bases agree with TRBD2. The TCR comes from a woman aged 45-65 years in good health and CMV-seropositive. Sample: PBMCs. For the CDR3, the DNA is TGCAGCGTTCGCGGGAGTCTTACCTACGAGCAGTACTTC. Translating it yields CSVRGSLTYEQYF.